This T cell receptor beta chain originates from a study of cytomegalovirus exposure and HLA in healthy donors (dated 2017 in TCRdb). Concerning the study at large: According to an earlier analysis of several hundred of the donors, some 180 million T cells yielded over 90 million unique TCR beta sequences and 276 Gb of sequence data. Roughly 300 gigabases of sequencing data and around 88 million unique TCR sequences made up an early release that covered fewer than 650 HLA-typed donors. The genetic ancestry cluster associated with self-reported Caucasian donors included roughly 84% of the roughly 360 genotyped donors. The aim of the study was to test whether cataloging public T cell receptors could identify signatures of past pathogen exposure. The study used immunosequencing to profile the T cell repertoires of hundreds of subjects and linked those repertoires to cytomegalovirus serostatus. A separate validation cohort of more than 100 different subjects was used in addition to the approximately 700-subject first cohort. To predict cytomegalovirus infection status, the study brought together high-throughput TCR immunosequencing, statistical association of individual TCRs with disease status, and machine learning. A later analysis re-analyzed previously published TCR beta repertoires from roughly 600 donors and added high-resolution HLA genotyping to study TCR occurrence patterns. The later analysis used no new phenotypic data to find candidate immune exposures, relying instead on TCR beta sequences and their occurrence across donors. An earlier analysis of 500 to 650 of the donors applied high-throughput TCR beta sequencing to assess whether each TCR beta V gene segment acted as functional or pseudogenic. Donor age, sex, ethnicity and CMV serostatus were compiled together with the repertoire data. Genome-wide SNP genotypes for about 65% of the roughly 670 donors were used in a later genetic analysis, which treated that subset as a discovery cohort. All discovery cohort repertoires had been generated using a single sequencing platform. HLA typing covered class I and class II loci at four-digit resolution. The number of donors typed differed by locus, with roughly 629-640 for A, B, C, DRB1 and DQB1, roughly 550 for DQA1, approximately 570 for DPA1, and around 460 for DPB1. Roughly 5 DR-DQ haplotypes were handled as single units for association and clustering, since linkage in the cohort was strong. Among around 400 genotyped donors of the cohort, an average of approximately 240,000 unique TCR beta nucleotide sequences was sequenced per donor, of which about 18% were non-productive.

CDR1 and CDR2, per the germline V gene (reference sequence), are SEHNR and FQNEAQ. After removal of 6 bases from V and 1 base from J, the junction retains 6 bases not matched to a gene. The CDR3 measures 15 amino acids from cysteine to phenylalanine. The CDR3 DNA has 45 bases and is translated from base 1. This clone was recorded only once. Its binding antigen is unknown. The input lacks base qualities; no much larger clone sits a single base away. The cohort comprised hundreds of healthy bone marrow donors. Cohort members were all nominally healthy when sampled, although unrecorded immune exposures were likely present. The donor was CMV seronegative and was included in the group of about 350 seronegative cohort members. A peripheral blood sample was provided by each donor, and peripheral blood mononuclear cells were used for TCR beta sequencing. Genomic DNA was extracted from the blood cell samples with the Qiagen DNeasy Blood Extraction Kit.

What the research found in general, with its limitations: A later analysis reported that several top co-occurrence clusters appeared linked to parvovirus B19, influenza, CMV and Epstein-Barr virus. Seventeen rarely observed V segments, including chromosome 9 orphons, were excluded from the earlier analysis of almost 600 of the donors because counts were too low. In a later genetic analysis, a missense DCLRE1C variant was associated with V-gene and J-gene trimming of TCR beta chains, and the association was replicated in an independent cohort. Cytomegalovirus status was reported to be diagnosed by the classifier with high specificity and sensitivity in both the original and validation cohorts. A later analysis associated about 16,000 TCR beta sequences with specific HLA alleles at a false discovery rate of 0.05. Because HLA typing was missing for some donors at each locus, association tests included only the typed subset. A cluster of highly shared sequence variants was judged likely to be a technical artifact of the sequencing pipeline. A later genetic analysis reported fewer N-insertions in productive TCRs among donors in an Asian-associated ancestry cluster than the approximately 670-donor mean. According to a later analysis, TCR association rates differed among HLA loci, with DRB1 alleles showing the most associated TCRs and HLA-C alleles showing the fewest. In vitro tests confirmed that three of the cytomegalovirus-associated TCR beta chains recognize cytomegalovirus antigens. Some IMGT-functional V segments, including TRBV6-2 and TRBV6-3, could not be told apart with the 87-base-pair reads, so those segments were excluded. Linkage disequilibrium might explain the correlated functional status among segregating V segments, but an unknown experimental factor could not be excluded. Across donors, most TCR sequences were observed very rarely, whereas some public TCRs were present in many individuals. For the cohort, immune exposure information was limited to CMV serostatus. Strong co-occurrence of HLA alleles, especially DR and DQ, made assigning TCR associations to individual alleles difficult. According to a later analysis, most CMV-associated TCR beta chains appeared to be HLA-restricted, and the HLA associations seemed to be driven largely by CMV exposure. A further reported finding was that TCR beta sequences accurately predicted the HLA-A and HLA-B alleles for most subjects in the first cohort. The study gave a list of 150 to 200 TCR beta chains associated with cytomegalovirus. Presence/absence analyses assumed roughly uniform sequencing depth across donors, an assumption that may not hold. An earlier analysis of some 590 of the donors showed that most TCR beta V segments appeared in productive rearrangements either about 87% or about 30% of the time, which broadly matched IMGT annotations. In a later analysis, HLA-associated TCR beta chains were found to be more clonally expanded and to have lower generation probabilities than equally common non-associated chains. The cohort was sequenced for TCR beta chains only, and without alpha or paired-chain data the features that could be detected were limited. The authors suggested that the approach could potentially be extended to other disease states and immunological phenotypes.

Library prep was done by the immunoSEQ multiplex PCR assay. A mixture of 60 forward primers for TCR Vbeta segments and 13 reverse primers for TCR Jbeta segments was used in the multiplex PCR. Amplification of the CDR3 region of rearranged TCR beta genes was performed with a multiplex PCR assay on genomic DNA. On the Illumina HiSeq System, the amplified TCR beta libraries were sequenced as 87-base-pair reads. Concerning the study's data processing: In a later analysis, tens of millions of unique TCR beta chains were counted across the approximately 640 repertoires, and about 10 million of these chains were shared by at least two donors. Raw reads were error-corrected and collapsed into unique sequences with a nearest-neighbor algorithm that merged closely related sequences to remove PCR and sequencing errors. Alignment of CDR3 sequences to IMGT reference sequences was used to assign V, D and J gene segments. Each retained sequence needed at least a six-nucleotide match to both a V gene segment and a J gene segment. A rearrangement was called productive if the CDR3 had no stop codons and remained in frame with V and J, and every other rearrangement was called non-productive. CDR3 was defined by IMGT convention, running from the second conserved V-encoded cysteine to the conserved J-encoded phenylalanine. In an earlier analysis of 587 of the donors, sequences lacking an unambiguous match to a single V gene segment were excluded. An earlier analysis of a few hundred of the donors called V segments functional above 56.7% productive rearrangements and segregating when the between-donor standard deviation exceeded 5%. To diagnose cytomegalovirus status from the catalog of TCR beta chain sequences, a statistical classification framework was built. V and J gene assignment, in a later analysis, came from comparing TCR nucleotide sequences with IMGT/GENE-DB human TR gene sequences. Using the TCRdist pipeline, a later analysis assigned CDR3 sequences along with most-parsimonious VDJ recombination scenarios. In a later analysis, every TCR beta chain was defined by the combination of its CDR3 amino acid sequence and its V-gene family, and reads without a unique V-gene family were dropped. As a way to deal with suspected cross-contamination and a sequencing artifact, a later analysis dropped 450 to 700 nucleotide sequences that were highly shared and had low generation probability. A later analysis calculated a clonal expansion index for each public chain from normalized within-repertoire ranks of inferred template counts. A later analysis computed generation probabilities with a VDJ recombination model fitted to out-of-frame rearrangements, and checked the results against IGoR. A later analysis scored TCR-TCR, TCR-HLA and TCR-CMV co-occurrence with hypergeometric tests, applying a repertoire-size bias correction to TCR pairs. False discovery rates were estimated in a later analysis by permuting HLA or CMV assignments 20 times. A later analysis grouped co-occurring TCRs with DBSCAN, adding TCRdist sequence similarity when clustering within HLA-allele-positive subsets. Repertoires with fewer than 30,000 or more than 120,000 public chains were left out of co-occurrence clustering, as were several repertoires with anomalous nucleotide sharing. This is the immuneACCESS table as TCRdb keeps it, with only in-frame sequences that have V and J called. A part of the clones is gone; compared with another copy, unresolved V genes explain less than half, and the rest is unexplained. V and J calls plus clone size are reproduced from that table; the DNA served to infer D and trimming. For this sample the table gives fewer than 140,000 clones, of which 71% were detected only once. The top ten clonotypes cover over 2.5% of the sample.

The source of this sequence is a female donor in good health and CMV-seronegative. Sequenced input: PBMCs. The chain was built from TRBV7-9 and TRBJ1-1, with TRBD1 identical over 9 junction bases. The DNA reads TGTGCCAGCAGACCCGGGACAGGGAGGAACACTGAAGCTTTCTTT. Translation gives CASRPGTGRNTEAFF.